The 4 T cell receptor beta chains listed next were all sequenced from one sample in a study of T cell changes during pregnancy in multiple sclerosis. TCRdb's copy holds only in-frame clones and misses some; the assay was immunoSEQ multiplex PCR. The sample has 79,000 or so clones, approximately 86% seen once. Sample: peripheral blood, taken before pregnancy. The receptors derive from a female donor with multiple sclerosis, enrolled in a pregnancy study.

This chain joins TRBV7-6 and TRBJ2-2; possibly TRBD2 for D (6 bases). Germline V gives CDR1 SGHVS, CDR2 FNYEAQ. V lost 2 bases to trimming and J lost 4 bases, with 23 bases between them. The CDR3 totals 19 residues. The DNA of the CDR3 is TGTGCCAGCAGCTTAAGGAGTAGGCGGGATGTAGGGGTCACCGGGGAGCTGTTTTTT. This sequence encodes CASSLRSRRDVGVTGELFF.

V gene TRBV4-1 combines with J gene TRBJ2-7; 8 positions match TRBD2. The CDR3 has 15 amino acids. From germline, CDR1 is MGHRA and CDR2 YSYEKL. V shed 1 base and J 6 bases; nucleotides not matched to a gene: 8. The DNA for the CDR3 is TGCGCCAGCAGCCAAGCTAGCGGGCTAGCGGCCGAGCAGTACTTC. It encodes CASSQASGLAAEQYF.

V usage is TRBV4-2 and J usage is TRBJ1-2, with 8 bases that match TRBD1. This CDR3 region has 15 residues. Trimming took 2 bases from V and 8 from J; bases not matched to a gene: 10. CDR1 and CDR2 from the germline V gene are LGHNA and YNFKEQ. The CDR3 region is CASSQLIQGARGYTF. Written as DNA, the CDR3 is TGTGCCAGCAGCCAATTAATCCAGGGGGCACGAGGCTACACCTTC.

The sample holds one count of this clone. The chain carries TRBV29-1 and TRBJ2-7; 9 bases line up with TRBD1. V shed 2 bases and J 3 bases; nucleotides not matched to a gene: 2. Germline CDR1 is SQVTM and CDR2 is ANQGSEA. CDR3 length equals 13 residues. CDR3 sequence: CSVEPGQGYEQYF. CDR3 bases: TGCAGCGTTGAACCGGGACAGGGCTACGAGCAGTACTTC.